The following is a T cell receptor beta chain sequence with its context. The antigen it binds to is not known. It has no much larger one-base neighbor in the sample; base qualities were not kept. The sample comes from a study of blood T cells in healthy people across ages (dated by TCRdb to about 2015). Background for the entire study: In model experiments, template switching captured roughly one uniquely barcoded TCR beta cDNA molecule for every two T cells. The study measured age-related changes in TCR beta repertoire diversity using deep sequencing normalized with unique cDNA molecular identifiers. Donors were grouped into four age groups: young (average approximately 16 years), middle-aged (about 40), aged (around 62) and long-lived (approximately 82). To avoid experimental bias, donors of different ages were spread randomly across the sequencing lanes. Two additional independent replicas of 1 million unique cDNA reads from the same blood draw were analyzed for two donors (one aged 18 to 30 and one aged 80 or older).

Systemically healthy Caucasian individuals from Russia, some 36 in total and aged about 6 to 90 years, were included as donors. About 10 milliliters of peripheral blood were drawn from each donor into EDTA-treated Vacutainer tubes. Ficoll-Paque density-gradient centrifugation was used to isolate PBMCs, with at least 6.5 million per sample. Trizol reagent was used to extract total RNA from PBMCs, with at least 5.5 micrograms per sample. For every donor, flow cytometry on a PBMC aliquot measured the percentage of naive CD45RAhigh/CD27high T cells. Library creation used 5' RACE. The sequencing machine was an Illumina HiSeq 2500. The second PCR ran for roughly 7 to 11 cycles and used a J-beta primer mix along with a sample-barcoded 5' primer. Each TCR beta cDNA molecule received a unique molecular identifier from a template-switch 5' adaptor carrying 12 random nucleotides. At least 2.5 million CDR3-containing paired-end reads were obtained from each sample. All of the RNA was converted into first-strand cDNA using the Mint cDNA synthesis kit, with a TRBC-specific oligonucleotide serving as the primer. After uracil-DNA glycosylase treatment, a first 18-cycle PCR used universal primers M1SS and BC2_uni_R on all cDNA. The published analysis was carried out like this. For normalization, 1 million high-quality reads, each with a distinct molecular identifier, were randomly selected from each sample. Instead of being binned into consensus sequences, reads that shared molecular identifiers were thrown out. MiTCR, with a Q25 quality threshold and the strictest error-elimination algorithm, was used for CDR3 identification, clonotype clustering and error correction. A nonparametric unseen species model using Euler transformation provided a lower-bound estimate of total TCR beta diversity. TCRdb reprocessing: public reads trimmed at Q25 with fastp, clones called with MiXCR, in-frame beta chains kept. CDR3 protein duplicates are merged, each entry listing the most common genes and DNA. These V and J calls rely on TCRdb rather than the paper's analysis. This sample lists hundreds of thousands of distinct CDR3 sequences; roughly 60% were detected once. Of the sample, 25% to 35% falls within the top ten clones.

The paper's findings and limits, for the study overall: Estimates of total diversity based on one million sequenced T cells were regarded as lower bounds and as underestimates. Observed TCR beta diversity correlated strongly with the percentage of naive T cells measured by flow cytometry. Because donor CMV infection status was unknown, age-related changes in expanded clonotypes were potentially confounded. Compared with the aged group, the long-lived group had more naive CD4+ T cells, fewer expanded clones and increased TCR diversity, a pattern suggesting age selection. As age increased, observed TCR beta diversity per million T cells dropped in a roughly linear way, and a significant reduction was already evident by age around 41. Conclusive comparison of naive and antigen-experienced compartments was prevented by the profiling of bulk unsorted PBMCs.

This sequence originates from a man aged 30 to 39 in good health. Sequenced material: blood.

The CDR3 in this case is CSARKATDIRSNQPQHF. The DNA sequence is TGCAGTGCTAGAAAGGCCACGGACATCCGTAGCAATCAGCCCCAGCATTTT. Recombination joined TRBV20-1 with TRBJ1-5; perhaps TRBD1 is the D gene, with 5 bases matching. The CDR3 starts with the cysteine, ends with the phenylalanine, and has 17 residues. This entry keeps only the CDR3 DNA: 51 bases, framed from base 1. The trim is 2 bases for V and 0 bases for J, with a gap of 17 bases between the germline ends. CDR1 DFQATT and CDR2 SNEGSKA were looked up in the germline V gene (reference sequence).